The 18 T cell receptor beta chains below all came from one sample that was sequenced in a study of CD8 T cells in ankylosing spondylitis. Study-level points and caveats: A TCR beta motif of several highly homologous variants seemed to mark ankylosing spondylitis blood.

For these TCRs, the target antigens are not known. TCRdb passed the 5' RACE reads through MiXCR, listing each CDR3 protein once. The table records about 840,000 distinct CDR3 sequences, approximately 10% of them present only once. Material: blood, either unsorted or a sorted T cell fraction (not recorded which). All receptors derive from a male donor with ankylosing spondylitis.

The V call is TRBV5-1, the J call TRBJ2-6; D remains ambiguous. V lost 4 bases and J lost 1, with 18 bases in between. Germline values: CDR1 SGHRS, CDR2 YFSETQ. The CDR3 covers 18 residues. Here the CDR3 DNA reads TGCGCCAGCAGCCCTCGGCCCCAACTGAATTCTGGGGCCAACGTCCTGACTTTC. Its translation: CASSPRPQLNSGANVLTF.

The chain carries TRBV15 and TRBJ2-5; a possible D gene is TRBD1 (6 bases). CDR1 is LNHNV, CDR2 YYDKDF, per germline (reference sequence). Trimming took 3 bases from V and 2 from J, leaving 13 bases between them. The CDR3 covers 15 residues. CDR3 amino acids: CATSSAIQGQETQYF. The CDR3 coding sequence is TGTGCCACCAGCAGTGCTATACAGGGACAAGAGACCCAGTACTTC.

The CDR3 is CASSFVYARDNSPLHF. CDR3 coding DNA: TGTGCCAGCAGTTTTGTATATGCACGGGATAATTCACCCCTCCACTTT. V gene TRBV27 combines with J gene TRBJ1-6; D is unclear. This CDR3 comprises 16 residues. V lost 3 bases to trimming and J lost 5 bases, with 14 bases between them. Germline V gene lookup returns CDR1 MNHEY and CDR2 SMNVEV (reference sequence).

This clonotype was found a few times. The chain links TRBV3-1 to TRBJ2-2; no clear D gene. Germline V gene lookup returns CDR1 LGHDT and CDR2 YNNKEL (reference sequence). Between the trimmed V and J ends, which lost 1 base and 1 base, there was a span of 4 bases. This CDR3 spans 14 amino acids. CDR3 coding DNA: TGTGCCAGCAGCCAAGTTATGAACACCGGGGAGCTGTTTTTT. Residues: CASSQVMNTGELFF.

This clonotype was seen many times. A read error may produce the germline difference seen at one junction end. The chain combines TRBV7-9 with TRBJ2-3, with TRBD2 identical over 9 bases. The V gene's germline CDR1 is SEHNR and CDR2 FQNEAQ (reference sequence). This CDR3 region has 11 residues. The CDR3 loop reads CASSLGVGTSF. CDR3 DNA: TGTGCCAGCAGCTTGGGCGTTGGGACTAGCTTT.

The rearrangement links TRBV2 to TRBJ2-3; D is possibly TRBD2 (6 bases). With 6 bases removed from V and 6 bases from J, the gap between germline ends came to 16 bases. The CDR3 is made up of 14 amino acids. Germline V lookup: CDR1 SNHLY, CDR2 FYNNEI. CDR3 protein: CASRWGLSRDTQYF. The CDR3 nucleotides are TGTGCCAGCAGATGGGGACTCTCCAGGGATACGCAGTATTTT.

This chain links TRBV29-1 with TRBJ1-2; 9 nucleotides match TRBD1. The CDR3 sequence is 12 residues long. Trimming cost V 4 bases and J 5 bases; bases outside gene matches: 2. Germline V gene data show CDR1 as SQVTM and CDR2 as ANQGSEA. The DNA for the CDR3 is TGCAGCGTTGGAGGGACAGGGTATGGCTACACCTTC. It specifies CSVGGTGYGYTF.

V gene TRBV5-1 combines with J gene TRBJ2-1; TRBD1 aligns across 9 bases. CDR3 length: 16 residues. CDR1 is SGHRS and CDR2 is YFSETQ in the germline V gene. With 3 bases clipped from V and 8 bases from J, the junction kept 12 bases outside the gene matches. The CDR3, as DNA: TGCGCCAGCAGCTACCTTGAAGGACAGGGGTTCGATGAGCAGTTCTTC. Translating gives CASSYLEGQGFDEQFF.

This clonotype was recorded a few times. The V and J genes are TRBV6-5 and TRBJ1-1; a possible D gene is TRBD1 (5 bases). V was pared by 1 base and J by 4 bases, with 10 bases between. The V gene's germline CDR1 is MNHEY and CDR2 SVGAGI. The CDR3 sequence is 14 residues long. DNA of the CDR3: TGTGCCAGCAGTTACTGGGGGACGGGCACTGAAGCTTTCTTT. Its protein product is CASSYWGTGTEAFF.

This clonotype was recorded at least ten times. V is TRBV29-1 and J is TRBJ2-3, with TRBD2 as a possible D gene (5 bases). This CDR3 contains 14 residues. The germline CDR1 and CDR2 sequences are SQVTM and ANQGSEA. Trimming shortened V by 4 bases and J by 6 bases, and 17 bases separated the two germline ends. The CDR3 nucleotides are TGCAGCGTTGCCGACTTAGCGACCGGGGATACGCAGTATTTT. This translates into CSVADLATGDTQYF.

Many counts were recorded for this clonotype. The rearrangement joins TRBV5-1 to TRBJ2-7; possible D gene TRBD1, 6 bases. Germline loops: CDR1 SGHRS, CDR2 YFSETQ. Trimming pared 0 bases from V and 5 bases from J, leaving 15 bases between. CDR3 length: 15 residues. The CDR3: CASSLEPGAANEQYF. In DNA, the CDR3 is TGCGCCAGCAGCTTGGAACCAGGGGCCGCGAACGAGCAGTACTTC. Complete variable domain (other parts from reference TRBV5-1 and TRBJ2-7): KAGVTQTPRYLIKTRGQQVTLSCSPISGHRSVSWYQQTPGQGLQFLFEYFSETQRNKGNFPGRFSGRQFSNSRSEMNVSTLELGDSALYLCASSLEPGAANEQYFGPGTRLTVT.

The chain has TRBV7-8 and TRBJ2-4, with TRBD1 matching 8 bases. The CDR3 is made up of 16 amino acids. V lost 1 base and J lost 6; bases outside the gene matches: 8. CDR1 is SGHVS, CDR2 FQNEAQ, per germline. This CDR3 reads CASSLEAGGSGNIQYF. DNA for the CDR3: TGTGCCAGCAGCTTAGAGGCAGGGGGCTCGGGAAACATTCAGTACTTC.

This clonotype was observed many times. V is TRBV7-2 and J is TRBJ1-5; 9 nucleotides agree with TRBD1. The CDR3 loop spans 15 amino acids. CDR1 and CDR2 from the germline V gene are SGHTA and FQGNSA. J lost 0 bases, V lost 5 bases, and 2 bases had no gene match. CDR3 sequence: CASSQDRGSNQPQHF. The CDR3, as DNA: TGTGCCAGCAGCCAGGACAGGGGTAGCAATCAGCCCCAGCATTTT.

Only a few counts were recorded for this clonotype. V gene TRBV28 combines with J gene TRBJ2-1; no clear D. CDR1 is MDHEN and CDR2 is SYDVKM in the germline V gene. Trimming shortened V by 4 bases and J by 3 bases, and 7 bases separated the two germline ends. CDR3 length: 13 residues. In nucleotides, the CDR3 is TGTGCCAGCAGTTCGGGTGTCTACAATGAGCAGTTCTTC. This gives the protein CASSSGVYNEQFF.

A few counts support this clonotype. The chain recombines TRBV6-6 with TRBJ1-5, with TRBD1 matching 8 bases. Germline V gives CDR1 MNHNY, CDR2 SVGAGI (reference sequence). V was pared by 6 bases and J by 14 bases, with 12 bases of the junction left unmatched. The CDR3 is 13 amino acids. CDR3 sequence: CASSPRRTGNEHF. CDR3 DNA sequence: TGTGCCAGCAGCCCCAGAAGGACAGGGAATGAGCATTTT.

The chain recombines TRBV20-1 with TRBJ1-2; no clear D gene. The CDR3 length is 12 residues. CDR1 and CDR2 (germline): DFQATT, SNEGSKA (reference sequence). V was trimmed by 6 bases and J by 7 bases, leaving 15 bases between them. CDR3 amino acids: CSARSILSGYTF. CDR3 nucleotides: TGCAGTGCAAGGTCCATCCTCAGTGGCTACACCTTC.

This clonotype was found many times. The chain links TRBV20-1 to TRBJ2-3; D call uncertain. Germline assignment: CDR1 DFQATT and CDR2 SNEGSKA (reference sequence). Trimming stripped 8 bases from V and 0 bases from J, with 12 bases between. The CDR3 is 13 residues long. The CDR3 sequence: CSSDSSSTDTQYF. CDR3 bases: TGCAGTTCAGACTCGTCTAGCACAGATACGCAGTATTTT.

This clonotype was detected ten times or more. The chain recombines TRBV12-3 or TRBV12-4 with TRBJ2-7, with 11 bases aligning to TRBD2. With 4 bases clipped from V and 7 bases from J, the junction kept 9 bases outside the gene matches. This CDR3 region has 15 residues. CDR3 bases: TGTGCCAGCAGTTCGAGACTAGCGGGACCCCTGGAGCAGTACTTC. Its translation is CASSSRLAGPLEQYF.